This TCR beta chain was sequenced for a study of tumor-infiltrating lymphocytes in primary liver carcinoma. About the research overall: These patients were men and women whose ages were 30 to 69 years.

Blood RNA originated from unsorted whole blood, with germline DNA additionally extracted. None of the patients had received treatment, and all had chronic HBV infection. This clonotype was seen a handful of times. Starting material of roughly 550 ng total RNA yielded TCR beta cDNA via a constant-region primer. It was through three nested multiplex PCR rounds of slightly modified ARM-PCR that TCR beta libraries arose. Both of the initial two PCR rounds ran for around 9 cycles and employed TRBV1-TRBV30 forward primers alongside a C-beta reverse primer. TCRdb used MiXCR to reprocess the multiplex PCR reads, holding one entry per CDR3 protein. This table has hundreds of thousands of distinct CDR3 sequences, more than 55% appearing once. The germline V and J ends were trimmed by 4 bases and 3 bases, with 4 bases remaining between them. Germline values: CDR1 SNHLY, CDR2 FYNNEI. CDR3 length equals 13 residues.

V gene TRBV2 combines with J gene TRBJ2-6; D uncertain. Specimen: peripheral blood. The receptor comes from a man aged 40-49 years with primary liver carcinoma and hepatitis B virus infection. DNA for the CDR3: TGTGCCAGCAGTGGTTATGGGGCCAACGTCCTGACTTTC. It encodes CASSGYGANVLTF. The whole variable domain, remainder taken from reference TRBV2 and TRBJ2-6, is EPEVTQTPSHQVTQMGQEVILRCVPISNHLYFYWYRQILGQKVEFLVSFYNNEISEKSEIFDDQFSVERPDGSNFTLKIRSTKLEDSAMYFCASSGYGANVLTFGAGSRLTVL.